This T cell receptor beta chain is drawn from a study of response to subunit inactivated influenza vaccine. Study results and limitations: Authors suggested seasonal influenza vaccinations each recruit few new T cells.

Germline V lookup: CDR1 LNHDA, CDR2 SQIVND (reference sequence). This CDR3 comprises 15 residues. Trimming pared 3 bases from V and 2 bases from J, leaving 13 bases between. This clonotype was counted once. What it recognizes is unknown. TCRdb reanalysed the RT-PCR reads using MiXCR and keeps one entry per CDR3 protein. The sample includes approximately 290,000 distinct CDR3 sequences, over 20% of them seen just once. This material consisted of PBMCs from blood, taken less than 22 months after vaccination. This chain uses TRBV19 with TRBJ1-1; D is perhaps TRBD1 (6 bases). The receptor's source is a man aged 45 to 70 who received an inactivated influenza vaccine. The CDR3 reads CASSIGQRTNTEAFF. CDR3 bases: TGTGCCAGTAGTATCGGACAGAGGACAAACACTGAAGCTTTCTTT. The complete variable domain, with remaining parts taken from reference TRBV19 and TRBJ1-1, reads DGGITQSPKYLFRKEGQNVTLSCEQNLNHDAMYWYRQDPGQGLRLIYYSQIVNDFQKGDIAEGYSVSREKKESFPLTVTSAQKNPTAFYLCASSIGQRTNTEAFFGQGTRLTVV.